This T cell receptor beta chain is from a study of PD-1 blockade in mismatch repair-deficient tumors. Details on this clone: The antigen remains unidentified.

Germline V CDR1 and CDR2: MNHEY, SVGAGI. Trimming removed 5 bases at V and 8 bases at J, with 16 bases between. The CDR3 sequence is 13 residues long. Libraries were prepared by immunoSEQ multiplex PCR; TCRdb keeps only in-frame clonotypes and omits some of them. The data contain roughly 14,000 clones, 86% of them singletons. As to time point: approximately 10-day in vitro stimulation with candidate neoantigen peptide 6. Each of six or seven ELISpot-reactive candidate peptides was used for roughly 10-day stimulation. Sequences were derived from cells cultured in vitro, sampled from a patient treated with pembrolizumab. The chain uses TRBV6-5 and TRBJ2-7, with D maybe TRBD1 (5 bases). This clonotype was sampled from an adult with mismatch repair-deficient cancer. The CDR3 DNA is TGTGCCAGCAGTCAGACAGCTCCCTTTAAGCAGTACTTC. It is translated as CASSQTAPFKQYF.